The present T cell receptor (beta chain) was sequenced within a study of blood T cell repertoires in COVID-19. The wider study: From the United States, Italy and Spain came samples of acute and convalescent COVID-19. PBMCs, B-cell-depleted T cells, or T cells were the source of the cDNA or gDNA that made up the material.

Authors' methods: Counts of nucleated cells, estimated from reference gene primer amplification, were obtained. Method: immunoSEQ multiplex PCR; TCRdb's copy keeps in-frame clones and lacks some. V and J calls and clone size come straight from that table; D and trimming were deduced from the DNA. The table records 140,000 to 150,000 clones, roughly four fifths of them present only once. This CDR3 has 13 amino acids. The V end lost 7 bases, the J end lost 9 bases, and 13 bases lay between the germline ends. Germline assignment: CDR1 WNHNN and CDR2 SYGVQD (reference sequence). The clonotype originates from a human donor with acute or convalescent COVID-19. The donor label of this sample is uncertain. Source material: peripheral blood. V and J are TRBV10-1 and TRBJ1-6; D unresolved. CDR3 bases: TGCGCCAGCAACGACATTACCGGTTCACCCCTCCACTTT. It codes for CASNDITGSPLHF.